The 20 T cell receptor beta chains given below trace back to one sample, sequenced in a study of T cells in tuberculosis. This table comes from immunoSEQ multiplex PCR, and its TCRdb copy is limited to in-frame clones, with some not included. The profile shows tens of thousands of clones, 97% of them singletons. The source material was PBMCs. Receptors originate from a donor aged 10-30 years with latent tuberculosis or without tuberculosis infection.

This clone appeared a single time. V usage is TRBV7-9 and J usage is TRBJ2-7, with a tentative D call TRBD2 (7 bases). The CDR3 runs to 16 residues. Germline values: CDR1 SEHNR, CDR2 FQNEAQ (reference sequence). V lost 4 bases and J 8 bases, leaving 24 bases between the germline ends. CDR3: CASSSPRAGEAGKQYF. The CDR3 DNA reads as TGTGCCAGCAGCTCGCCGCGGGCAGGGGAAGCGGGGAAGCAGTACTTC.

The chain couples TRBV11-3 to TRBJ2-7; TRBD1 matches 9 bases. J gave up 4 bases and V 1 base, and 5 bases lay outside the gene matches. This CDR3 is 15 amino acids long. The germline CDR1 and CDR2 sequences are SGHNT and YENEEA. Here the CDR3 DNA reads TGTGCCAGCAGCTTAGGAACAGGGGGCTTTTACGAGCAGTACTTC. It is translated as CASSLGTGGFYEQYF.

The CDR3 loop reads CASSLRQTAGQPQHF. The CDR3 DNA follows: TGTGCCAGCAGCTTAAGGCAGACTGCTGGTCAGCCCCAGCATTTT. V and J are TRBV7-2 and TRBJ1-5; D remains unclear. The CDR3 runs 15 residues. Trimming shortened V by 2 bases and J by 6 bases, and 14 bases separated the two germline ends. The germline gives CDR1 SGHTA, CDR2 FQGNSA. Full variable domain (rest looked up from reference TRBV7-2 and TRBJ1-5): GAGVSQSPSNKVTEKGKDVELRCDPISGHTALYWYRQSLGQGLEFLIYFQGNSAPDKSGLPSDRFSAERTGGSVSTLTIQRTQQEDSAVYLCASSLRQTAGQPQHFGDGTRLSIL.

The chain combines TRBV5-6 with TRBJ2-6; 7 bases align to TRBD1. CDR3 size: 16 residues. Germline V gene lookup returns CDR1 SGHDT and CDR2 YYEEEE. The junction had 8 bases not matched to a gene; V was cut back by 3 bases and J by 5 bases. This chain's CDR3 is CASSWGTVGRANVLTF. The DNA of the CDR3 is TGTGCCAGCAGCTGGGGGACAGTAGGTAGGGCCAACGTCCTGACTTTC.

The chain is built from TRBV25-1 and TRBJ2-1, with 9 bases lining up with TRBD2. The CDR3 has 16 residues. The V gene end was trimmed by 5 bases and the J gene end by 5 bases; junction bases not matched to a gene: 10. The germline V gene has CDR1 MGHDK and CDR2 SYGVNS. The CDR3 nucleotides are TGTGCCAGCAGTTCAGTGGGACTAGCATTTAACAATGAGCAGTTCTTC. Amino acids: CASSSVGLAFNNEQFF.

The rearrangement links TRBV9 to TRBJ2-1, with 10 bases identical to TRBD1. V was pared by 3 bases and J by 6 bases, with 6 bases of the junction left unmatched. Germline V CDR1 and CDR2: SGDLS, YYNGEE. CDR3 length equals 15 residues. The CDR3 here is CASSASGTGVNEQFF. The CDR3 bases are TGTGCCAGCAGCGCTTCTGGGACAGGGGTCAATGAGCAGTTCTTC.

This clone was observed once. The V call is TRBV7-8, the J call TRBJ2-7, with D tentatively TRBD2 (5 bases). The ends were cut back, 5 bases at V and 6 bases at J, with 23 bases in the middle. This CDR3 spans 16 amino acids. Germline V gene lookup returns CDR1 SGHVS and CDR2 FQNEAQ. CDR3 region: CASSHPKRTSKSEQYF. The CDR3 DNA sequence: TGTGCCAGCAGCCACCCGAAGCGGACCTCGAAAAGCGAGCAGTACTTC.

The rearrangement joins TRBV15 to TRBJ2-2; possible D gene TRBD2, 6 bases. There are 16 residues in the CDR3. Germline-derived CDR1 and CDR2 are LNHNV and YYDKDF (reference sequence). V was cut by 0 bases and J by 4 bases, with 12 bases left in between. The CDR3 sequence is CATSREVLASTGELFF. The CDR3 region has the DNA TGTGCCACCAGCAGAGAGGTCCTAGCGAGCACCGGGGAGCTGTTTTTT.

The rearrangement uses TRBV19 and TRBJ1-1; D is uncertain. Germline V gene lookup returns CDR1 LNHDA and CDR2 SQIVND (reference sequence). Trimming took off 10 bases at V and 6 bases at J, with 12 bases between the two ends. The CDR3 length is 11 residues. For the CDR3, the DNA is TGTGCCATAAGATCCGGGTCTGAAGCTTTCTTT. Encoded protein: CAIRSGSEAFF.

V and J are TRBV25-1 and TRBJ2-7; 9 bases are a match to TRBD1. After removal of 2 bases from V and 6 bases from J, the junction contained 2 bases not matched to a gene. Looked up from germline, CDR1 is MGHDK and CDR2 is SYGVNS. The length of the CDR3 is 13 residues. The CDR3 DNA is TGTGCCAGCAGTGAAAGGACAGGGGTCGAGCAGTACTTC. Its protein is CASSERTGVEQYF.

This sequence joins TRBV11-3 and TRBJ1-4; D call uncertain. Trimming took off 1 base at V and 8 bases at J, with 23 bases between the two ends. The CDR3 length is 18 residues. From germline, CDR1 is SGHNT and CDR2 YENEEA. CDR3 DNA sequence: TGTGCCAGCAGCTTAGGACTAACAATCGGGCGGGCGGAGGAAAAACTGTTTTTT. This gives the protein CASSLGLTIGRAEEKLFF.

This chain joins TRBV29-1 and TRBJ2-1, with 7 bases lining up with TRBD2. The CDR3 consists of 17 residues. The V gene end was trimmed by 6 bases and the J gene end by 2 bases; junction bases not matched to a gene: 16. Germline CDR1 reads SQVTM; CDR2 reads ANQGSEA. CDR3 sequence: CSVPLAGLAETYNEQFF. CDR3 DNA: TGCAGCGTCCCGCTCGCTGGGCTAGCGGAAACCTACAATGAGCAGTTCTTC.

This chain uses TRBV5-8 with TRBJ2-7; D call uncertain. The CDR3 contains 12 residues. Trimming took off 4 bases at V and 7 bases at J, with 12 bases between the two ends. The germline V gene has CDR1 SGHTS and CDR2 YDEGEE. Here the CDR3 reads CASSLIPREQYF. CDR3 sequence (DNA): TGTGCCAGCAGCCTAATCCCCCGGGAGCAGTACTTC.

J is TRBJ1-1 and V is TRBV2; TRBD1 matches 7 bases. This CDR3 spans 15 amino acids. CDR1 and CDR2 from the germline V gene are SNHLY and FYNNEI. V lost 5 bases, J lost 4 bases, and 10 bases stayed unmatched. The CDR3 bases are TGTGCCAGCAGTACGAGGAGGGGGACAGCCACTGAAGCTTTCTTT. It codes for CASSTRRGTATEAFF.

The rearrangement links TRBV11-3 to TRBJ2-7; maybe TRBD1 (5 bases). CDR3 size: 13 residues. Deletions cut 5 bases from V and 3 bases from J, with 11 bases between. CDR1 and CDR2 (germline): SGHNT, YENEEA. The CDR3 loop reads CASSLKDSYEQYF. As DNA, the CDR3 is TGTGCCAGCAGCCTTAAAGACAGCTACGAGCAGTACTTC.

The chain combines TRBV14 with TRBJ1-1; D remains unclear. Germline CDR1 reads SGHDN; CDR2 reads FVKESK. The CDR3 loop spans 14 amino acids. Trimming stripped 1 base from V and 1 base from J, with 7 bases between. The CDR3 is CASSQAVQNTEAFF. DNA of the CDR3: TGTGCCAGCAGCCAAGCAGTTCAGAACACTGAAGCTTTCTTT. The variable domain in full, completed from reference TRBV14 and TRBJ1-1, reads EAGVTQFPSHSVIEKGQTVTLRCDPISGHDNLYWYRRVMGKEIKFLLHFVKESKQDESGMPNNRFLAERTGGTYSTLKVQPAELEDSGVYFCASSQAVQNTEAFFGQGTRLTVV.

CDR3 sequence reads: CASSAGDTPGYEQYF. CDR3 nucleotides: TGTGCCAGCAGCGCCGGGGACACCCCAGGCTACGAGCAGTACTTC. The chain links TRBV9 to TRBJ2-7, with D perhaps TRBD1 (6 bases). The germline V gene encodes CDR1 SGDLS and CDR2 YYNGEE. This CDR3 comprises 15 residues. V was pared by 3 bases and J by 3 bases, with 16 bases between.

The rearrangement links TRBV19 to TRBJ1-2, with D perhaps matching TRBD1 (6 bases). The CDR3 has 12 amino acids. Deletions cut 6 bases from V and 4 bases from J, with 9 bases between. Germline V gives CDR1 LNHDA, CDR2 SQIVND (reference sequence). CDR3 DNA: TGTGCCAGTAGGGACAGCTCCTATGGCTACACCTTC. Translating it yields CASRDSSYGYTF.

The rearrangement links TRBV9 to TRBJ1-1; weak D call: TRBD1 (6 bases). The V and J ends lost 0 bases and 4 bases respectively, with 13 bases between them. The CDR3 has 15 amino acids. Germline CDR1 and CDR2: SGDLS and YYNGEE. The CDR3 DNA is TGTGCCAGCAGCGTAGCCAGGGGTTCAGGCACTGAAGCTTTCTTT. Translating gives CASSVARGSGTEAFF.

This rearrangement joins TRBV4-1 to TRBJ1-5; TRBD1 matches 8 bases. Germline values: CDR1 MGHRA, CDR2 YSYEKL. CDR3 length equals 15 residues. The V gene end was trimmed by 3 bases and the J gene end by 7 bases; junction bases not matched to a gene: 8. The CDR3: CASSQPGGPGQPQHF. The CDR3 DNA follows: TGCGCCAGCAGCCAGCCAGGGGGCCCCGGGCAGCCCCAGCATTTT.